This T cell receptor beta chain came from a study of blood T cells in healthy people across ages. Whole-study findings and limits: The fall in TCR beta diversity per million T cells was roughly linear with age. When set beside aged donors, long-lived donors presented more naive CD4+ cells and higher diversity.

This CDR3 spans 15 amino acids. To note about this clonotype: Its matching antigen is unknown.

A second PCR, run for about 7 to 11 cycles, used a sample-barcoded 5' primer plus a J-beta primer mix. TCRdb re-derived calls from the 5' RACE reads in MiXCR, one entry per CDR3 protein. The sample carries over a million distinct CDR3 sequences, 59% recorded once. The draw of peripheral blood yielded approximately 10 milliliters from each donor. Total RNA extraction produced at least 6 micrograms (per sample) for the study. This TCR came from a man between 18 and 35 years old in good health. Sequencing input: blood. The genes are TRBV12-3 or TRBV12-4 and TRBJ2-4, with D possibly being TRBD1 (6 bases). TRBJ2-5 explains the end of the DNA better; the J call may be wrong. DNA for the CDR3: TGTGCCAGCAGTATTGTAGGGGGTGTAGGGGAGACCCAGTACTTC. Encoded protein: CASSIVGGVGETQYF.